This T cell receptor beta chain appears in the sequencing data of a study of T-cell reconstitution after alpha-beta-depleted transplantation in children. Unique molecular identifiers were used in preparing the TCRbeta library. MiXCR, applied by TCRdb to the PCR reads, yields one record per CDR3 protein. The sample carries 450,000 to 550,000 distinct CDR3 sequences, approximately 10% recorded once. This clonotype occurred a few times. CDR3 length: 15 residues. Germline assignment: CDR1 MNHEY and CDR2 SVGAGI. V was shortened by 0 bases and J by 0 bases, with 8 bases between the two germline ends. The chain combines TRBV6-5 with TRBJ1-1; D gene ambiguous. The clonotype was recovered from a female patient aged 2 to 10 who had a stem cell transplant for aplastic anemia, so the T cells may come from the graft donor. The sample here was PBMCs, mostly from graft donor cells, taken 180 days after TCRalphabeta/CD19-depleted stem cell transplant. The CDR3 nucleotides read TGTGCCAGCAGTTACTCGACCCGGGTGAACACTGAAGCTTTCTTT. The encoded protein is CASSYSTRVNTEAFF.